Listed below are T cell receptor beta chains from one sample, sequenced in a study of cytomegalovirus exposure and HLA in healthy donors. Repertoires were generated with immunoSEQ multiplex PCR, while TCRdb's copy carries only in-frame clones and drops some. The sample lists approximately 150,000 clones; 68% were seen once. Sequenced input: PBMCs. The receptors stem from a man between 60 and 75 years old in good health and CMV-seronegative. Each CDR3 is given with its conserved first and last residue. The D gene is left open where the match is weak. Expanded clones get a size class; other rows say once, few or many, or leave the size out.

D	V	length	size	J	DNA	CDR3
TRBD1	TRBV7-3	14	few	TRBJ2-5	TGTGCCAGCAGCCAAACAGGGGGCCAAGAGACCCAGTACTTC	CASSQTGGQETQYF
TRBD1	TRBV6-5	14	once	TRBJ2-1	TGTGCAACGGATCCGGGACAGTACTACAATGAGCAGTTCTTC	CATDPGQYYNEQFF
TRBD1	TRBV11-2	17	.	TRBJ1-1	TGTGCCAGCAGCTTAGGGACAGGGGGCGGTCGGGGCACTGAAGCTTTCTTT	CASSLGTGGGRGTEAFF
.	TRBV21-1	18	.	TRBJ1-5	TGTGCCAGCAGCAAAGGTGGGGAAGGGGAGGGGTTTGGTCAGCCCCAGCATTTT	CASSKGGEGEGFGQPQHF
.	TRBV4-1	15	.	TRBJ2-7	TGCGCCAGCAGCCAAGTCGCAGCCGACAGCTACGAGCAGTACTTC	CASSQVAADSYEQYF
TRBD1	TRBV12-5	15	once	TRBJ2-5	TGTGCTAGTGGTTTGAGTCTACAGGGGGAGGAGACCCAGTACTTC	CASGLSLQGEETQYF
TRBD1	TRBV4-3	15	.	TRBJ1-1	TGCGCCAGCAGCCAGCTTGGGGGACAGCCCGCTGAAGCTTTCTTT	CASSQLGGQPAEAFF
.	TRBV28	15	.	TRBJ1-4	TGTGCCAGCAGTTCGGAGGAGGGCGGCGCTGAAAAACTGTTTTTT	CASSSEEGGAEKLFF
TRBD2	TRBV5-6	15	.	TRBJ2-3	TGTGCCGGATACAAAGCGGGAGGCCCCACAGATACGCAGTATTTT	CAGYKAGGPTDTQYF
.	TRBV2	13	.	TRBJ2-3	TGTGCCAGCCAAGGGAGCCCCACAGATACGCAGTATTTT	CASQGSPTDTQYF
.	TRBV29-1	13	.	TRBJ2-5	TGCAGCGTTGAAGAGAGGAGGAAAGAGACCCAGTACTTC	CSVEERRKETQYF
.	TRBV28	15	.	TRBJ1-3	TGTGCCAGCAGTTTCGAGGGATTCTCTGGAAACACCATATATTTT	CASSFEGFSGNTIYF
TRBD1	TRBV28	16	.	TRBJ1-5	TGTGCCAGCAGTTCGAGGTACAGGGGGCTTATTCAGCCCCAGCATTTT	CASSSRYRGLIQPQHF
TRBD2	TRBV19	12	.	TRBJ2-1	TGTGCCAGTGGTGGGCGGGAGGATGAGCAGTTCTTC	CASGGREDEQFF
.	TRBV28	13	few	TRBJ1-2	TGTGCCAGCAGTCAACCGACAGGCTATGGCTACACCTTC	CASSQPTGYGYTF
TRBD2	TRBV5-1	15	.	TRBJ2-7	TGCGCCAGCAGCTTGGAAGTAGCGGGAGTCTACGAGCAGTACTTC	CASSLEVAGVYEQYF
.	TRBV28	12	.	TRBJ2-7	TGTGCCAGCAGTTTCCAGAACTACGAGCAGTACTTC	CASSFQNYEQYF
.	TRBV25-1	13	.	TRBJ1-4	TGTGCCAGCAGTGAAGGCCTTAATGAAAAACTGTTTTTT	CASSEGLNEKLFF
.	TRBV7-2	13	few	TRBJ2-1	TGTGCCAGCAGCTTAGTCAGGTACAATGAGCAGTTCTTC	CASSLVRYNEQFF
TRBD2	TRBV4-1	21	.	TRBJ2-1	TGCGCCAGCAGCCAAGAACTTCCGGGGGGACTAGCGGTTCCCTCCTACAATGAGCAGTTCTTC	CASSQELPGGLAVPSYNEQFF
TRBD2	TRBV7-3	13	.	TRBJ2-3	TGTGCCAGCAGCCGGGCGGGGGCAGATACGCAGTATTTT	CASSRAGADTQYF
TRBD1	TRBV5-1	15	few	TRBJ2-1	TGCGCCAGCAGCAAGGACAGGGTCGATCGGAATGAGCAGTTCTTC	CASSKDRVDRNEQFF
.	TRBV27	15	.	TRBJ1-1	TGTGCCAGCAGTCCCTCATATAACATGAACACTGAAGCTTTCTTT	CASSPSYNMNTEAFF
TRBD1	TRBV2	15	.	TRBJ2-2	TGTGCCAGCATGGACGGGACAGAGTACACCGGGGAGCTGTTTTTT	CASMDGTEYTGELFF